Listed here are 7 T cell receptor beta chains from one sample, sequenced in a study of blood T cell repertoires in COVID-19. Here immunoSEQ multiplex PCR was the method, and the copy in TCRdb shows in-frame clones only, minus some. Here the sample spans about 190,000 clones, around nine tenths being singletons. Sequencing input: peripheral blood. All receptors come from a man aged 40-49 years with acute or convalescent COVID-19.

V is TRBV5-1 and J is TRBJ1-5, with a weak D call TRBD1 (5 bases). Germline V gives CDR1 SGHRS, CDR2 YFSETQ. Trimming pared 0 bases from V and 2 bases from J, leaving 9 bases between. This CDR3 is 15 amino acids long. In DNA, the CDR3 is TGCGCCAGCAGCTTGGAAGGGGCCGGCAATCAGCCCCAGCATTTT. Amino acid sequence: CASSLEGAGNQPQHF.

The chain carries TRBV12-5 and TRBJ1-1; a possible D gene is TRBD1 (6 bases). Trimming pared 5 bases from V and 4 bases from J, leaving 11 bases between. In germline, CDR1 is LGHNT, CDR2 FRNRAP. This CDR3 spans 13 amino acids. The CDR3 loop reads CASGLEGGTEAFF. The CDR3 DNA is TGTGCTAGTGGTCTCGAAGGGGGCACTGAAGCTTTCTTT.

The V gene is TRBV2, the J gene TRBJ2-2, with TRBD2 identical over 9 bases. This CDR3 has 17 residues. With 7 bases clipped from V and 5 bases from J, the junction kept 14 bases outside the gene matches. Germline lookup yields CDR1 SNHLY and CDR2 FYNNEI. CDR3 sequence reads: CASTSFLAGGRTGELFF. The CDR3 DNA reads as TGTGCCAGCACCTCCTTCCTCGCGGGGGGGCGGACCGGGGAGCTGTTTTTT.

J is TRBJ2-7 and V is TRBV3-1 (or the pseudogene TRBV3-2), with D perhaps TRBD1 (5 bases). Trimming pared 6 bases from V and 0 bases from J, leaving 15 bases between. This CDR3 contains 15 residues. The germline gives CDR1 LGHDT, CDR2 YNNKEL (reference sequence). In DNA, the CDR3 is TGTGCCAGCAGTGTCGACAGCCACAGCTCCTACGAGCAGTACTTC. It translates to CASSVDSHSSYEQYF.

This chain uses TRBV7-2 with TRBJ2-6; D ambiguous. The germline CDR1 and CDR2 sequences are SGHTA and FQGNSA. This CDR3 is 17 amino acids long. V lost 1 base, J lost 0 bases, and 10 bases lay in between. DNA of the CDR3: TGTGCCAGCAGCTTAGGAGCTGTCCCCTCTGGGGCCAACGTCCTGACTTTC. Amino acids: CASSLGAVPSGANVLTF.

The chain recombines TRBV28 with TRBJ1-2; 11 bases line up with TRBD1. Germline-derived CDR1 and CDR2 are MDHEN and SYDVKM. V lost 4 bases, J lost 8 bases, and 15 bases stayed unmatched. This CDR3 region has 17 residues. Here the CDR3 reads CASSSPSPGQGVRGYTF. In DNA form, the CDR3 reads TGTGCCAGCAGTTCACCCTCTCCGGGACAGGGGGTGCGGGGCTACACCTTC.

This chain connects TRBV9 to TRBJ1-1, with D uncertain. Deletions cut 4 bases from V and 4 bases from J, with 20 bases between. This CDR3 has 16 amino acids. Germline-derived CDR1 and CDR2 are SGDLS and YYNGEE. Written as DNA, the CDR3 is TGTGCCAGCAGCCCCCGGTGGGAATGGGGAGGCACTGAAGCTTTCTTT. This sequence encodes CASSPRWEWGGTEAFF.